Described below is a single TCR beta chain sequence and its context. These data originate in a study of T cell changes during pregnancy in multiple sclerosis. The ends lost 6 bases at V and 3 bases at J; junction bases unmatched: 13. Germline V gene sequence: CDR1 MGHRA, CDR2 YSYEKL. The CDR3 has 17 amino acids. Sequencing used immunoSEQ multiplex PCR; TCRdb keeps in-frame clones, though not all of them. The table records 15,000 to 20,000 clones, around 90% of them present only once. The sample in question was CD8+ T cells from peripheral blood mononuclear cells, obtained after pregnancy. The chain joins TRBV4-1 to TRBJ1-2; 10 nucleotides agree with TRBD1. The sequence was obtained from a female donor in good health, enrolled as a control in a pregnancy study. The CDR3 DNA is TGCGCCAGCAGTCCACTCGGACAGGGGGAGGGATACTATGGCTACACCTTC. Its translation: CASSPLGQGEGYYGYTF.